Each of the 31 T cell receptor beta chains below was sequenced from the same sample in a study of high-grade serous ovarian cancer treatment subgroups. Tumor tissue was taken before any definitive surgery or chemotherapy was given. Sequenced by immunoSEQ multiplex PCR; TCRdb stores in-frame clones only, minus some. Of some 27,000 clones in the sample, roughly 80% were seen once. The material sequenced was tumor tissue. The receptors were gathered from a human donor with high-grade serous ovarian cancer.

The rearrangement uses TRBV4-1 and TRBJ1-1; TRBD1 matches at 7 bases. The trim removed 0 bases at V and 4 bases at J, leaving 14 bases unmatched. The germline V gene encodes CDR1 MGHRA and CDR2 YSYEKL. The CDR3 length is 18 residues. The chain's CDR3 is CASSQDPVTGGGRTEAFF. In DNA, the CDR3 is TGCGCCAGCAGCCAAGATCCTGTCACCGGAGGGGGCCGCACTGAAGCTTTCTTT.

This rearrangement joins TRBV19 to TRBJ2-3, with 8 nucleotides matching TRBD1. V gave up 5 bases and J gave up 3 bases; unmatched junction bases: 1. The CDR3 loop spans 13 amino acids. In germline, CDR1 is LNHDA, CDR2 SQIVND (reference sequence). The CDR3 sequence is CASSRQGTDTQYF. The CDR3, as DNA: TGTGCCAGTAGTCGACAGGGGACAGATACGCAGTATTTT.

The chain is built from TRBV19 and TRBJ1-5; D possibly corresponds to TRBD1 (5 bases). CDR3 length equals 15 residues. Trimming took 6 bases from V and 7 from J, leaving 19 bases between them. Germline-derived CDR1 and CDR2 are LNHDA and SQIVND (reference sequence). CDR3 protein: CASSRTGTMSQPQHF. Here the CDR3 DNA reads TGTGCCAGTAGCCGTACCGGGACGATGAGCCAGCCCCAGCATTTT.

The chain carries TRBV15 and TRBJ2-5, with a possible D match to TRBD2 (5 bases). The closer fit of TRBJ2-7 to the DNA end suggests the J call may be wrong. Germline CDR1 is LNHNV and CDR2 is YYDKDF (reference sequence). This CDR3 comprises 15 residues. The CDR3 sequence is CATSRVDLSSYEQYF. The CDR3 DNA reads TGTGCCACCAGCCGAGTGGACTTAAGCTCCTACGAGCAGTACTTC.

CDR3 sequence reads: CAWSVSSGIRETQYF. DNA for the CDR3: TGTGCCTGGAGTGTCTCTAGCGGGATTAGAGAGACCCAGTACTTC. V and J are TRBV30 and TRBJ2-5; 9 nucleotides line up with TRBD2. Trimming removed 0 bases from V and 4 bases from J; junction bases left unmatched: 6. The CDR3 runs to 15 residues. Germline CDR1 reads GTSNPN; CDR2 reads SVGIG (reference sequence).

This chain links TRBV9 with TRBJ2-3; 7 nucleotides agree with TRBD2. J was trimmed by 0 bases and V by 4 bases; bases with no gene match: 11. The CDR3 has 17 residues. Germline V gene lookup returns CDR1 SGDLS and CDR2 YYNGEE. The CDR3 loop is CASSPARASGSTDTQYF. DNA of the CDR3: TGTGCCAGCAGCCCCGCCCGAGCTAGCGGAAGCACAGATACGCAGTATTTT. The whole variable domain, filled in from reference TRBV9 and TRBJ2-3, reads DSGVTQTPKHLITATGQRVTLRCSPRSGDLSVYWYQQSLDQGLQFLIQYYNGEERAKGNILERFSAQQFPDLHSELNLSSLELGDSALYFCASSPARASGSTDTQYFGPGTRLTVL.

This chain joins TRBV6-1 and TRBJ1-3, with D maybe TRBD1 (5 bases). The CDR3 consists of 13 residues. The V gene's germline CDR1 is MNHNS and CDR2 SASEGT. Trimming left V 8 bases short and J 0 bases short, with 8 bases between. CDR3 amino acids: CASQGDSGNTIYF. The CDR3 DNA follows: TGTGCCAGCCAGGGCGACTCTGGAAACACCATATATTTT.

V is TRBV11-1 and J is TRBJ2-5; a weak D match, TRBD2 (7 bases). Trimming pared 4 bases from V and 5 bases from J, leaving 17 bases between. The CDR3 length is 15 residues. Germline V gene sequence: CDR1 SGHAT, CDR2 FQDESV (reference sequence). CDR3 nucleotides: TGTGCCAGCAGCTCGGCGGGAGAGGGGGTGGAGACCCAGTACTTC. This gives the protein CASSSAGEGVETQYF.

The rearrangement joins TRBV5-6 to TRBJ2-5; TRBD1 aligns across 8 bases. J was trimmed by 3 bases and V by 0 bases; bases with no gene match: 4. This CDR3 spans 15 amino acids. Germline CDR1 and CDR2: SGHDT and YYEEEE. The CDR3 here is CASSLARTGKETQYF. In DNA, the CDR3 is TGTGCCAGCAGCTTGGCACGGACAGGGAAAGAGACCCAGTACTTC.

This clone was found once. The chain couples TRBV19 to TRBJ1-1; no clear D gene. V was pared by 5 bases and J by 5 bases, with 12 bases between. Germline V lookup: CDR1 LNHDA, CDR2 SQIVND (reference sequence). The CDR3 length is 13 residues. The CDR3 sequence: CASSGTGRTEAFF. CDR3 in DNA: TGTGCCAGTAGTGGAACGGGTAGAACTGAAGCTTTCTTT.

A word on this clone: The junction differs from germline at one of its ends, possibly a read error. The J gene is TRBJ2-2, the V gene TRBV19; 9 nucleotides align to TRBD1. The germline CDR1 and CDR2 sequences are LNHDA and SQIVND (reference sequence). The CDR3 extends over 15 amino acids. In DNA, the CDR3 is TGTGCCAGTAGCGTTACAGGGGGCGATACCGGGGGGCTGTTTTTT. Translation: CASSVTGGDTGGLFF.

This chain links TRBV2 with TRBJ2-1; TRBD1 matches at 11 bases. Germline assignment: CDR1 SNHLY and CDR2 FYNNEI. V lost 7 bases, J lost 2 bases, and 7 bases stayed unmatched. This CDR3 has 16 residues. The CDR3: CASKKDRGLTYNEQFF. CDR3 DNA sequence: TGTGCCAGCAAAAAGGACAGGGGGCTTACCTACAATGAGCAGTTCTTC.

The V call is TRBV7-8, the J call TRBJ2-7, with 14 bases that match TRBD2. There are 15 residues in the CDR3. Trimming took 5 bases from V and 7 from J; bases not matched to a gene: 7. The germline V gene encodes CDR1 SGHVS and CDR2 FQNEAQ. CDR3 residues: CASSPLGLAGVEQYF. DNA for the CDR3: TGTGCCAGCAGCCCACTGGGACTAGCGGGAGTTGAGCAGTACTTC.

The chain carries TRBV14 and TRBJ2-7; D is undetermined. This CDR3 region has 14 residues. V was pared by 3 bases and J by 4 bases, with 13 bases between. The germline gives CDR1 SGHDN, CDR2 FVKESK. CDR3 in amino acids: CASSHGQSKYEQYF. Here the CDR3 DNA reads TGTGCCAGCAGCCACGGGCAGAGCAAGTACGAGCAGTACTTC.

The rearrangement joins TRBV28 to TRBJ2-1; D possibly corresponds to TRBD1 (7 bases). CDR1 is MDHEN and CDR2 is SYDVKM in the germline V gene. This CDR3 spans 15 amino acids. Trimming shortened V by 2 bases and J by 7 bases, and 15 bases separated the two germline ends. The CDR3 loop is CASSLISQGGNEQFF. CDR3 coding DNA: TGTGCCAGCAGTTTAATATCCCAGGGGGGTAATGAGCAGTTCTTC.

This chain links TRBV7-2 with TRBJ1-5, with 7 positions matching TRBD1. Germline-derived CDR1 and CDR2 are SGHTA and FQGNSA. Trimming cost V 4 bases and J 10 bases; bases outside gene matches: 10. There are 14 residues in the CDR3. CDR3 sequence (DNA): TGTGCCAGCAGCTCAGTACCGGGACAGACCCCCCAGCATTTT. This gives the protein CASSSVPGQTPQHF.

The chain is built from TRBV28 and TRBJ2-5, with no clear D. Per the germline V gene, CDR1 is MDHEN and CDR2 is SYDVKM. This CDR3 region has 11 residues. The germline V and J ends were trimmed by 11 bases and 5 bases, with 12 bases remaining between them. CDR3 amino acids: CAERVGETQYF. CDR3 DNA: TGTGCCGAACGAGTGGGGGAGACCCAGTACTTC.

The rearrangement links TRBV6-6 to TRBJ2-2, with 11 positions matching TRBD2. J was trimmed by 6 bases and V by 6 bases; bases with no gene match: 6. CDR1 and CDR2 from the germline V gene are MNHNY and SVGAGI (reference sequence). The CDR3 consists of 15 residues. CDR3 sequence (DNA): TGTGCCAGCAGCTCCGGGACTAGCGGAGCCGGGGAGCTGTTTTTT. It translates to CASSSGTSGAGELFF.

The chain uses TRBV5-5 and TRBJ1-4, with D possibly being TRBD1 (5 bases). From germline, CDR1 is SGHKS and CDR2 YYEKEE (reference sequence). The CDR3 covers 16 residues. Trimming left V 5 bases short and J 2 bases short, with 16 bases between. The CDR3 is CASRPGRPGTNEKLFF. The CDR3 DNA reads TGTGCCAGCAGACCGGGACGGCCTGGGACTAATGAAAAACTGTTTTTT.

The chain carries TRBV10-3 and TRBJ2-7; TRBD1 might be the D (5 bases). CDR1 is ENHRY, CDR2 SYGVKD, per germline. The CDR3 covers 12 residues. The V end lost 7 bases, the J end lost 3 bases, and 10 bases lay between the germline ends. This CDR3 reads CAIKGANYEQYF. CDR3 nucleotide sequence: TGTGCCATCAAAGGGGCCAACTACGAGCAGTACTTC.

J is TRBJ1-3 and V is TRBV5-6; D ambiguous. CDR1 is SGHDT and CDR2 is YYEEEE in the germline V gene. The CDR3 consists of 14 residues. Trimming took 0 bases from V and 4 from J, leaving 8 bases between them. The CDR3 sequence: CASSLGGIGNTIYF. The CDR3 DNA reads as TGTGCCAGCAGCTTGGGAGGGATCGGAAACACCATATATTTT.

J is TRBJ2-7 and V is TRBV5-1; 11 bases are a match to TRBD2. CDR3 length: 18 residues. J lost 0 bases, V lost 2 bases, and 10 bases had no gene match. The germline CDR1 and CDR2 sequences are SGHRS and YFSETQ. The CDR3 reads CASSLQGTSGEISYEQYF. The DNA of the CDR3 is TGCGCCAGCAGCTTACAGGGGACTAGCGGCGAGATCTCCTACGAGCAGTACTTC.

V and J are TRBV27 and TRBJ1-2; no clear D. Germline assignment: CDR1 MNHEY and CDR2 SMNVEV (reference sequence). The CDR3 covers 15 residues. Trimming removed 4 bases from V and 1 base from J, with 13 bases in between. DNA for the CDR3: TGTGCCAGCAGTTCACCGGACCGTCTTAACTATGGCTACACCTTC. It is translated as CASSSPDRLNYGYTF.

The chain recombines TRBV7-9 with TRBJ2-7; TRBD2 agrees at 8 bases. This CDR3 is 14 amino acids long. After removal of 5 bases from V and 6 bases from J, the junction contained 9 bases not matched to a gene. CDR1 and CDR2 from the germline V gene are SEHNR and FQNEAQ (reference sequence). Here the CDR3 reads CASSPSGREGEQYF. The CDR3 DNA reads TGTGCCAGCAGCCCCAGCGGGAGAGAGGGCGAGCAGTACTTC.

The V call is TRBV28, the J call TRBJ1-5, with TRBD1 as a possible D gene (6 bases). The CDR3 contains 12 residues. Deletions cut 6 bases from V and 5 bases from J, with 8 bases between. The germline gives CDR1 MDHEN, CDR2 SYDVKM. The CDR3, as DNA: TGTGCCAGCAGACAGGGAGATCAGCCCCAGCATTTT. Amino acid sequence: CASRQGDQPQHF. Variable domain in full (rest from reference TRBV28 and TRBJ1-5): DVKVTQSSRYLVKRTGEKVFLECVQDMDHENMFWYRQDPGLGLRLIYFSYDVKMKEKGDIPEGYSVSREKKERFSLILESASTNQTSMYLCASRQGDQPQHFGDGTRLSIL.

As DNA, the CDR3 is TGTGCCACCAGCAGAGACAGGTGGGAGACCCAGTACTTC. Protein product: CATSRDRWETQYF. The genes are TRBV15 and TRBJ2-5; the D is unclear. V was cut by 0 bases and J by 5 bases, with 7 bases left in between. The CDR3 runs 13 residues. CDR1 LNHNV and CDR2 YYDKDF come from the germline V gene (reference sequence). The full variable domain, with the rest looked up from reference TRBV15 and TRBJ2-5, is DAMVIQNPRYQVTQFGKPVTLSCSQTLNHNVMYWYQQKSSQAPKLLFHYYDKDFNNEADTPDNFQSRRPNTSFCFLDIRSPGLGDTAMYLCATSRDRWETQYFGPGTRLLVL.

V is TRBV4-1 and J is TRBJ1-5; possible D gene TRBD1, 6 bases. The germline gives CDR1 MGHRA, CDR2 YSYEKL. The CDR3 spans 15 residues. Trimming cost V 4 bases and J 5 bases, with 15 bases left between them. CDR3 nucleotide sequence: TGCGCCAGCAGCCGCCAGGGGACGGGGGATCAGCCCCAGCATTTT. Residues: CASSRQGTGDQPQHF.

This chain connects TRBV15 to TRBJ2-2; possible D gene TRBD2, 5 bases. The germline gives CDR1 LNHNV, CDR2 YYDKDF (reference sequence). Trimming pared 6 bases from V and 5 bases from J, leaving 10 bases between. The CDR3 is 13 residues long. CDR3 residues: CATRLAATGELFF. As DNA, the CDR3 is TGTGCCACCAGGCTAGCCGCAACCGGGGAGCTGTTTTTT.

The chain joins TRBV7-8 to TRBJ1-1, with D unclear. The germline CDR1 and CDR2 sequences are SGHVS and FQNEAQ. This CDR3 spans 16 amino acids. Between the trimmed V and J ends, which lost 4 bases and 0 bases, there was a span of 15 bases. CDR3 DNA: TGTGCCAGCAGCTCTTTCATGGGCGGAATGAACACTGAAGCTTTCTTT. Translation: CASSSFMGGMNTEAFF.

The V and J genes are TRBV5-1 and TRBJ2-7, with D possibly called TRBD1 or TRBD2 (5 bases each). Deletions cut 4 bases from V and 3 bases from J, with 26 bases between. Looked up from germline, CDR1 is SGHRS and CDR2 is YFSETQ. This CDR3 has 18 amino acids. The CDR3 sequence is CASSQGFGWGGDYYEQYF. CDR3 DNA: TGCGCCAGCAGCCAGGGTTTTGGGTGGGGCGGAGACTACTACGAGCAGTACTTC.

The chain employs TRBV7-8 and TRBJ1-1; D is ambiguous. Germline V lookup: CDR1 SGHVS, CDR2 FQNEAQ. The CDR3 loop spans 14 amino acids. Between the trimmed V and J ends, which lost 5 bases and 1 base, there was a span of 11 bases. CDR3 sequence reads: CASSRVDKNTEAFF. The CDR3 DNA reads as TGTGCCAGCAGCCGAGTTGACAAGAACACTGAAGCTTTCTTT.